Included here is one T cell receptor beta chain sequence, with context. This entry is derived from a study of Ad26.COV2.S vaccination and SARS-CoV-2 variants. Some clones are missing from TCRdb's copy, which holds only in-frame ones; the method was immunoSEQ multiplex PCR. The table shows hundreds of thousands of clones, with about nine tenths occurring only once. Trimming at V came to 0 bases and at J to 3 bases, leaving 3 bases not matched to a gene. Germline CDR1 is LGHNA and CDR2 is YSLEER. CDR3 length: 15 residues. Treatment reported: 15 to 20 received Ad26.COV2.S at low or high dose, single or two shots; roughly five received placebo; per-sample allocation not given. At day 63 after the first vaccine or placebo injection, samples were drawn.

This rearrangement joins TRBV4-3 to TRBJ2-7; 9 bases map to TRBD2. The source material was peripheral blood, sampled in a trial of Ad26.COV2.S vaccine versus placebo. This receptor was taken from a person between 18 and 60 years old who received the Ad26.COV2.S COVID-19 vaccine or a placebo. The DNA for the CDR3 is TGCGCCAGCAGCCAAGACCGAGCGGGGGGCTACGAGCAGTACTTC. Translating gives CASSQDRAGGYEQYF.